This TCR beta chain emerged from a study of control samples from healthy donors and cancer patients. CDR3 length equals 15 residues. V lost 2 bases and J 2 bases, leaving 13 bases between the germline ends. Germline CDR1 and CDR2: MNHEY and SVGEGT. Measured with immunoSEQ multiplex PCR; TCRdb has only the in-frame clones, and not every one. The repertoire has 50,000 to 75,000 clones, roughly 85% of them found once; the top ten carry roughly 5%. The sequence came from a man aged 35-49 years in good health. Sequenced input: blood. This sequence joins TRBV6-2 or TRBV6-3 and TRBJ2-7, with D tentatively TRBD2 (7 bases). In DNA, the CDR3 is TGTGCCAGCAGTTACCGGGGCGGGGGCCCCTACGAGCAGTACTTC. Translation gives CASSYRGGGPYEQYF.